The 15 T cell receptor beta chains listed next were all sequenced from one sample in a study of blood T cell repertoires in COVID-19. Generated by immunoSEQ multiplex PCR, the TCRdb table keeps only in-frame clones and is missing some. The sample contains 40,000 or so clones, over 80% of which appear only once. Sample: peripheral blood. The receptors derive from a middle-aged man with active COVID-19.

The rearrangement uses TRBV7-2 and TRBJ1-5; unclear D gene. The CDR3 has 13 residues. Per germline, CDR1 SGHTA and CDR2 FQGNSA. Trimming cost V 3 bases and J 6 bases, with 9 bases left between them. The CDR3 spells CASSLRAGQPQHF. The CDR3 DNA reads TGTGCCAGCAGCTTGCGAGCAGGTCAGCCCCAGCATTTT.

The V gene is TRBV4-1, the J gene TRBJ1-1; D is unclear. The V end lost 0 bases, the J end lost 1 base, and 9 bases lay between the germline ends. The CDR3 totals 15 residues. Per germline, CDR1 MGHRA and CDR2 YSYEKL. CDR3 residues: CASSQDPEENTEAFF. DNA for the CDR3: TGCGCCAGCAGCCAAGATCCTGAGGAGAACACTGAAGCTTTCTTT.

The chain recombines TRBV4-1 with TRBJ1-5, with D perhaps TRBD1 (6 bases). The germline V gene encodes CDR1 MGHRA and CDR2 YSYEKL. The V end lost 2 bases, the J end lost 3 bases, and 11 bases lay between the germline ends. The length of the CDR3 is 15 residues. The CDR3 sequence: CASSQTDSYNQPQHF. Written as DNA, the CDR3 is TGCGCCAGCAGCCAAACGGACAGTTACAATCAGCCCCAGCATTTT.

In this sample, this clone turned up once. The CDR3 sequence is CASSTTGSRETQYF. The CDR3 DNA reads as TGTGCCAGCAGCACCACAGGGTCTCGGGAGACCCAGTACTTC. The rearrangement uses TRBV5-4 and TRBJ2-5; perhaps TRBD1 as D (6 bases). V was clipped by 4 bases and J by 5 bases, with 15 bases between them. The CDR3 has 14 residues. Germline V lookup: CDR1 SGHNT, CDR2 YYREEE (reference sequence).

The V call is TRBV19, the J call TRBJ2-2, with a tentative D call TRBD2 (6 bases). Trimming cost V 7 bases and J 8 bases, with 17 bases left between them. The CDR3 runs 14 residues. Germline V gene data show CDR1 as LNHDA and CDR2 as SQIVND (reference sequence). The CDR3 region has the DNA TGTGCCAGTACCCTGGGGGGTTCGGGTGGGGAGCTGTTTTTT. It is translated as CASTLGGSGGELFF.

This CDR3 reads CATPSEGGGYGYTF. CDR3 sequence (DNA): TGTGCCACCCCTAGCGAAGGGGGCGGCTATGGCTACACCTTC. This chain links TRBV28 with TRBJ1-2, with 7 positions matching TRBD1. The CDR3 extends over 14 amino acids. Germline-derived CDR1 and CDR2 are MDHEN and SYDVKM. V lost 10 bases to trimming and J lost 4 bases; unmatched junction nucleotides: 12.

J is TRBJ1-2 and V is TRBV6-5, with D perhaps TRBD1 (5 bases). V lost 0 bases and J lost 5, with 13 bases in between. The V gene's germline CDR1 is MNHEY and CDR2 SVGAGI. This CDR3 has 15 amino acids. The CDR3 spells CASSYSGSREYGYTF. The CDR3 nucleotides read TGTGCCAGCAGTTACTCTGGCAGCAGGGAATATGGCTACACCTTC.

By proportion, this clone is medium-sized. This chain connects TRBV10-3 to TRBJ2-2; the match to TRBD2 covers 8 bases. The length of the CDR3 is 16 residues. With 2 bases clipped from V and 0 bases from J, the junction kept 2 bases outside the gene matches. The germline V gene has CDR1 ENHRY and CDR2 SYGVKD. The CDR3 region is CAISEVSGANTGELFF. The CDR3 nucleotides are TGTGCCATCAGTGAGGTTAGCGGGGCGAACACCGGGGAGCTGTTTTTT.

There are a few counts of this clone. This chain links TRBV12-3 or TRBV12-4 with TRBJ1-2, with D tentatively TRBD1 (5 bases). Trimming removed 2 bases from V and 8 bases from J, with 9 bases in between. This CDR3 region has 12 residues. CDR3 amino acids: CASSLTGLGYTF. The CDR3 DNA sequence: TGTGCCAGCAGTTTAACGGGACTGGGCTACACCTTC.

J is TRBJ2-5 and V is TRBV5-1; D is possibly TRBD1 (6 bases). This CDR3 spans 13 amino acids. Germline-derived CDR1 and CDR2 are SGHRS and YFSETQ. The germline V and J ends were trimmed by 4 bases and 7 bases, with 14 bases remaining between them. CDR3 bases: TGCGCCAGCAGCATCCAGGGGATGGGGACCCAGTACTTC. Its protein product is CASSIQGMGTQYF.

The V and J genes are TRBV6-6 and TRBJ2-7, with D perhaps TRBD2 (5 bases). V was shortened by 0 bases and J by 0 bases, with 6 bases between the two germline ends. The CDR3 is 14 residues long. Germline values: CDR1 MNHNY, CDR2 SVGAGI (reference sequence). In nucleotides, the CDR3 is TGTGCCAGCAGTTACTCGAGGGCCTCCTACGAGCAGTACTTC. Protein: CASSYSRASYEQYF.

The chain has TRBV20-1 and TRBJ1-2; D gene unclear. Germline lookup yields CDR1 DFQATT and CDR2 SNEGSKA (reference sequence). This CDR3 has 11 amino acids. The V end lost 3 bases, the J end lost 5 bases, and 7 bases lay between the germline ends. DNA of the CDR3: TGCAGTGCTAGTTTCGGGTATGGCTACACCTTC. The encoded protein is CSASFGYGYTF.

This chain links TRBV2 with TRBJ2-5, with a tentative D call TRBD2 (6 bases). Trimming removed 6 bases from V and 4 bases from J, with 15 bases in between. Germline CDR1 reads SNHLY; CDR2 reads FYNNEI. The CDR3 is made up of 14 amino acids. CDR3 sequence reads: CASRGGYKRETQYF. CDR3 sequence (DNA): TGTGCCAGCAGGGGAGGTTATAAACGAGAGACCCAGTACTTC. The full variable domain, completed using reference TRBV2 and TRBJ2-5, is EPEVTQTPSHQVTQMGQEVILRCVPISNHLYFYWYRQILGQKVEFLVSFYNNEISEKSEIFDDQFSVERPDGSNFTLKIRSTKLEDSAMYFCASRGGYKRETQYFGPGTRLLVL.

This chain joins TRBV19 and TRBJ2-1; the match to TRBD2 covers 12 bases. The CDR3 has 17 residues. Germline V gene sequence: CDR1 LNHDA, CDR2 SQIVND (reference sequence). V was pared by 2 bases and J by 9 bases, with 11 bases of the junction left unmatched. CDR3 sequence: CASSIPGLAGLSVEQFF. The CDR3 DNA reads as TGTGCCAGTAGTATACCCGGACTAGCGGGACTCAGCGTTGAGCAGTTCTTC.

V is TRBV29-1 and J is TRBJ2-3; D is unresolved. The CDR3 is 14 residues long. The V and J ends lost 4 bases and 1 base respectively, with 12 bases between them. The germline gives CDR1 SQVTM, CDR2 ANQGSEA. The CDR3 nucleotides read TGCAGCGTTGTTTATATCGCGGGCACAGATACGCAGTATTTT. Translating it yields CSVVYIAGTDTQYF.